This TCR beta chain derives from a study of T cells in tuberculosis. The CDR3 runs 17 residues. Per germline, CDR1 SGDLS and CDR2 YYNGEE. Trimming at V came to 4 bases and at J to 4 bases, leaving 10 bases not matched to a gene. This clone showed up just once. Profiled with immunoSEQ multiplex PCR; TCRdb holds only in-frame clones, not every one. The data hold 29,000 or so clones, with 80% to 95% observed a single time. The material sequenced was PBMCs. The genes are TRBV9 and TRBJ2-1, with 11 bases matching TRBD2. This clonotype was sampled from a donor aged 5-35 years with latent tuberculosis or without tuberculosis infection. The DNA for the CDR3 is TGTGCCAGCAGCTTCTTAGCGGGGGGGCCTTATTACAATGAGCAGTTCTTC. This gives the protein CASSFLAGGPYYNEQFF. The complete variable domain, with remaining parts taken from reference TRBV9 and TRBJ2-1, reads DSGVTQTPKHLITATGQRVTLRCSPRSGDLSVYWYQQSLDQGLQFLIQYYNGEERAKGNILERFSAQQFPDLHSELNLSSLELGDSALYFCASSFLAGGPYYNEQFFGPGTRLTVL.